Below, one T cell receptor (beta chain) is given with its context. This clonotype was recorded a few times. This clone's antigen is unknown. Base-call qualities are not available, and no considerably larger clone is one nucleotide away. The sample originates from a study of T-cell memory formation after mild COVID-19 (dated by TCRdb to the early 2020s). The study in broad terms: TCR sequence clusters from the two donors were found to be largely donor specific. Longitudinal TCRalpha and TCRbeta repertoire sequencing tracked T-cell clones expanding and contracting after mild COVID-19 in a couple of donors. Two young, previously healthy adult volunteers made up the cohort, one male and one female. General conclusions and limits of the study: Clones that contracted from day 15 to 85 showed balanced CD4/CD8 phenotypes, whereas a second wave of clones that expanded from day 15 to 37 leaned towards CD4+. Contracting CD4+ clones were found mainly in CM and EM memory subsets, while CD8+ clones were enriched in EMRA. SARS-CoV-2 specificity of the second-wave clones peaking on day 37 was not confirmed. Some responding clones were detected in pre-infection memory, suggesting pre-existing cross-reactive memory T cells joined the SARS-CoV-2 response. Only two mild cases were covered by the study, and larger cohorts that include severe cases with pre-infection samples were considered necessary.

Spanning cysteine to phenylalanine, the CDR3 consists of 14 amino acids. Only the CDR3 DNA is retained, 42 bases long and in frame from the first base. V sheds 3 bases and J sheds 4 bases, leaving 9 bases between their ends. The germline V gene (reference sequence) sets CDR1 to LGHDT and CDR2 to YNNKEL. TCRdb names Illumina NovaSeq 6000 as the instrument used. TCRalpha and TCRbeta cDNA libraries were constructed by 5'RACE with constant-segment primers, with sample barcodes and unique molecular identifiers being introduced. RNA was extracted from every sample with Trizol reagent. The libraries were amplified in two PCR steps, and the second step added a second sample barcode and Illumina TruSeq adapters. Sequencing of the libraries was done on an Illumina NovaSeq, producing 2 x 150 bp paired-end reads. As for how the authors treated the data: The reads were demultiplexed and collapsed into UMI-guided consensus sequences using migec v1.2.7. Using mixcr v2.1.11, UMI consensuses were aligned to TRA and TRB V and J templates and then assembled into clonotypes. A clonotype was counted as expanded or contracted only when both edgeR and NoisET called the clonotype significant, with the noise models trained on biological replicates. For edgeR calls, a false discovery rate-adjusted p below 0.01 and a log2 fold-change threshold of 1 were applied. As an exploratory analysis of dynamics, PCA with hierarchical clustering was applied to max-normalized trajectories of the 1000 most abundant clonotypes. The CD4 or CD8 phenotype of responding clones was assigned using the separately sequenced CD4+ and CD8+ repertoires. Starting from the raw public reads, TCRdb applied fastp trimming at Q25, assembled clones with MiXCR and retained in-frame beta chains. Records with the same CDR3 protein are collapsed into one entry carrying the most frequent genes and DNA. TCRdb's processing, not the authors', yielded these V and J calls. The sample profile shows about 180,000 distinct CDR3 sequences; about a sixth of them were found once. 2% to 2.5% of the sample belongs to the ten largest clones.

PBMCs were isolated by Ficoll-Paque density gradient centrifugation. The rearrangement combines TRBV3-1 with TRBJ2-2; the D gene is perhaps TRBD1, on 5 matching bases. The sequenced sample consisted of PBMCs or a T cell subset sorted from them (not recorded which). The TCR originated in an adult woman who had mild COVID-19 (a few samples of this study predate the infection). The sample titles of this study are shuffled in the database, so cell type and time point are left out; the donor was told from shared clones. The bases are TGTGCCAGCAGCCAGGGGCACACCACCGGGGAGCTGTTTTTT. It translates as CASSQGHTTGELFF.